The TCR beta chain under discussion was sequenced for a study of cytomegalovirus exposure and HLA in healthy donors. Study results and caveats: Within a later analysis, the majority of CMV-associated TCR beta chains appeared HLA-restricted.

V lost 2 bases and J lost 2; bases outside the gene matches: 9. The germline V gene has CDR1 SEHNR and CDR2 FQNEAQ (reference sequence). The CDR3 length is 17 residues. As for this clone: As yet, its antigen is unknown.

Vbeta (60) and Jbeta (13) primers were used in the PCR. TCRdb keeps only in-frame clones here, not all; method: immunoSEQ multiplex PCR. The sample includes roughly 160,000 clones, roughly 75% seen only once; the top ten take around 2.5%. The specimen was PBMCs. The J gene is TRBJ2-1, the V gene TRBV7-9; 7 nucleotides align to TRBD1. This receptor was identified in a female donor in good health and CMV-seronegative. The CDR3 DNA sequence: TGTGCCAGCAGCTTACCCCAGGGGGAACTTCCCTACAATGAGCAGTTCTTC. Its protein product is CASSLPQGELPYNEQFF.